The clone carrying this TCR beta chain rates as medium-sized. This sample was taken from a study of patients and donors after allogeneic stem cell transplantation. TCRdb processed the RT-PCR reads anew with MiXCR; each CDR3 protein has one entry. The table has about 4,000 distinct CDR3 sequences, more than 20% seen once. This CDR3 contains 18 residues. The V and J ends lost 4 bases and 5 bases, in that order; junction bases with no gene match: 16. CDR1 and CDR2 (germline): MNHEY, SVGEGT. The sequenced material came from blood, either unsorted or a sorted T cell fraction (not recorded which). This chain links TRBV6-2 or TRBV6-3 with TRBJ1-1, with 10 nucleotides matching TRBD1. This receptor was taken from a human donor who was either an allogeneic HSCT recipient or a stem cell or donor lymphocyte infusion donor (not recorded which). It is not recorded whose cells these are; they may come from a transplant donor. CDR3: CASSFPAGGRTGGTEAFF. CDR3 DNA sequence: TGTGCCAGCAGTTTCCCCGCGGGAGGTCGGACAGGGGGGACTGAAGCTTTCTTT.